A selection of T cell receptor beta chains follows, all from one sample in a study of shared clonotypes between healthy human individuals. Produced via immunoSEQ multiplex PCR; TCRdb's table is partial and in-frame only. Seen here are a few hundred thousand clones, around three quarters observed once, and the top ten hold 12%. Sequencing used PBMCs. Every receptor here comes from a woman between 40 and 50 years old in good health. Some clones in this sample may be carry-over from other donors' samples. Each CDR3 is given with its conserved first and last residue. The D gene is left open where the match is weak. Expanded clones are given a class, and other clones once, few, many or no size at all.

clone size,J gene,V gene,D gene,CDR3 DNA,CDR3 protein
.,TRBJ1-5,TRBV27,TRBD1,TGTGCCAGCAGTTTATCGACAGGGGGCGCGGATCAGCCCCAGCATTTT,CASSLSTGGADQPQHF
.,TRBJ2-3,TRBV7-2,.,TGTGCCAGCTGCATGCAAGTGTCTTCGGGAGTATCAGTAGATACGCAGTATTTT,CASCMQVSSGVSVDTQYF
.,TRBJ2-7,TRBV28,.,TGTGCCAGCAGTTTGGGGGCCGCCTACGAGCAGTACTTC,CASSLGAAYEQYF
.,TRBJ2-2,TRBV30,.,TGTGCCTGGAGGGGTCCGAACACCGGGGAGCTGTTTTTT,CAWRGPNTGELFF
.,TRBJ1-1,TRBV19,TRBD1,TGTGCCAGCCGGGACAGGGGGCAGGCGGGCACTGAAGCTTTCTTT,CASRDRGQAGTEAFF
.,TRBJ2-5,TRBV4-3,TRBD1,TGCGCCAGCAGCCAAGATCTGACAGGGGAAGAGACCCAGTACTTC,CASSQDLTGEETQYF
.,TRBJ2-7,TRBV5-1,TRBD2,TGCGCCAGCAGCTTGGCCTCTAGCGGGGTTTCCTACGAGCAGTACTTC,CASSLASSGVSYEQYF
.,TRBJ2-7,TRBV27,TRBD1,TGTGCCAGCAGTTCCTACCTCGACAGGGAAGGCTCCTACGAGCAGTACTTC,CASSSYLDREGSYEQYF
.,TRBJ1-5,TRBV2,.,TGTGCCAGCAGCCCCTTTAGGAGCAATCAGCCCCAGCATTTT,CASSPFRSNQPQHF
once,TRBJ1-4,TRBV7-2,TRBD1,TGTGCCAGCAGCTTAGCGATTGGGAACAGGGGAGAAAAACTGTTTTTT,CASSLAIGNRGEKLFF
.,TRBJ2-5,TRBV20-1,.,TGCAGTGCTAACCAAGAGACCCAGTACTTC,CSANQETQYF
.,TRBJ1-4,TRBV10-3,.,TGTGCCATCAGTGAATCGGGGCGCGAAAAACTGTTTTTT,CAISESGREKLFF
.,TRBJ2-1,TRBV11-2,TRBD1,TGTGCCAGCAGCTTAAGAGGACAGGTCTACAATGAGCAGTTCTTC,CASSLRGQVYNEQFF
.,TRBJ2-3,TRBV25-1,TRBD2,TGTGCCAGCAGTACCCTCCTAGCGGGACGGGGCACAGATACGCAGTATTTT,CASSTLLAGRGTDTQYF
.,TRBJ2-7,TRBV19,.,TGTGCCAGTAGCCCCAGGGAGTACACCGCCTACGAGCAGTACTTC,CASSPREYTAYEQYF
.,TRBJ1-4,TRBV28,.,TGTGCCAGCAGTCGACAGGCACCAACTAATGAAAAACTGTTTTTT,CASSRQAPTNEKLFF
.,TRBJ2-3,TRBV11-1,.,TGTGCCAGCAGCTTAGGGCCAGCCTTCCTTGCCCCCACAGATACGCAGTATTTT,CASSLGPAFLAPTDTQYF
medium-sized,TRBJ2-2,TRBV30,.,TGTGCCTGGAGTGCCCAGCCCCGGGGCGGGGAGCTGTTTTTT,CAWSAQPRGGELFF
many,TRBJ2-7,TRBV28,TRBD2,TGTGCCAGCACCATAGCGGGAGTTGGATCCTACGAGCAGTACTTC,CASTIAGVGSYEQYF
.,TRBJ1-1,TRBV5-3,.,TGTGCCAGAAGCTTTTTGCGACAGACTTTTATGAACACTGAAGCTTTCTTT,CARSFLRQTFMNTEAFF
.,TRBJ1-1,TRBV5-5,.,TGTGCCAGCAGCCTAACAGGGACGAGCACTGAAGCTTTCTTT,CASSLTGTSTEAFF
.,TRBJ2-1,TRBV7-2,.,TGTGCCAGCAGCTTAGCGGACTCCTACAATGAGCAGTTCTTC,CASSLADSYNEQFF
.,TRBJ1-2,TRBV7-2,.,TGTGCCAGCAGCTTAGATGCGTCGGGGGGCGCAATTTATGGCTACACCTTC,CASSLDASGGAIYGYTF
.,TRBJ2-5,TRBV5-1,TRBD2,TGCGCCAGCAGAACCGGGACTAGCGGTCTCTATGAGCAGTACTTC,CASRTGTSGLYEQYF
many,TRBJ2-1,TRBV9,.,TGTGCCAGCAGCGTAATGTCAGGCTTCTACAATGAGCAGTTCTTC,CASSVMSGFYNEQFF
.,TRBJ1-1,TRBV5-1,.,TGCGCCAGCAGCTTGTCTGGGCCTGAAGCTTTCTTT,CASSLSGPEAFF
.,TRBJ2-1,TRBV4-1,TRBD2,TGCGCCAGCAGTTCGGGACTAGCGGGAGGCAATGAGCAGTTCTTC,CASSSGLAGGNEQFF
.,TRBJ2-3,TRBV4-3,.,TGCGCCAGCAGCCAAGAGGTACGCGATCGCCTGTATTTT,CASSQEVRDRLYF
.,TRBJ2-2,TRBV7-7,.,TGTGCTAGCAGCTTAGGCGCCGGAGGGGGCGGGGAGCTGTTTTTT,CASSLGAGGGGELFF
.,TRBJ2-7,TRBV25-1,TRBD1,TGTGCCAGTACCGACAGGGGATACTACGAGCAGTACTTC,CASTDRGYYEQYF
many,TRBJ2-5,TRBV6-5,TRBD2,TGTGCCAGCGGAGCGGGAGAGGTGCGAGAGACCCAGTACTTC,CASGAGEVRETQYF
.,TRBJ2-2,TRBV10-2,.,TGCGCCAGCAGGGGAGGGGGCGGGACGAACACCGGGGAGCTGTTTTTT,CASRGGGGTNTGELFF
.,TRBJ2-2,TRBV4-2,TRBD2,TGTGCCAGCAGCCAAGGACTAGCGGGAGGGGCCGGGGAGCTGTTTTTT,CASSQGLAGGAGELFF
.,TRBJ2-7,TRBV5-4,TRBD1,TGTGCCAGCAGCCCACAGGGGGCGACCTACGAGCAGTACTTC,CASSPQGATYEQYF
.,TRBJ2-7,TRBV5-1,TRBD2,TGCGCCAGCCGCCGAGCGGGAAGCTACGAGCAGTACTTC,CASRRAGSYEQYF
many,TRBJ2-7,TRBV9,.,TGTGCCAGCAGCGTCCGGTACGAGCAGTACTTC,CASSVRYEQYF
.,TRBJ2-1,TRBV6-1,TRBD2,TGTGCCAGCGTAGGACTAGCGGGAGGTGGGAATGAGCAGTTCTTC,CASVGLAGGGNEQFF
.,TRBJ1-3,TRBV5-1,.,TGCGCCAGCACCGACCCACGCTCTGGAAACACCATATATTTT,CASTDPRSGNTIYF
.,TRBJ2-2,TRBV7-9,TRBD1,TGTGCCAGCACCCTCTACTTCGCAGGGGGCGGCCCGAACACCGGGGAGCTGTTTTTT,CASTLYFAGGGPNTGELFF
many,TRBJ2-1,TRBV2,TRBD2,TGTGCCAGCAGTGAGAGCGGGAGCAGTTACAATGAGCAGTTCTTC,CASSESGSSYNEQFF
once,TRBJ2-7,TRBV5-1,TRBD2,TGCGCCAGCAGGGGTGACGGGGGGGATGCCTACGAGCAGTACTTC,CASRGDGGDAYEQYF
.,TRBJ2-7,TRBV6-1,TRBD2,TGTGCCAGCAGTGTCATGACTAGCGGGCGGACCTACGAGCAGTACTTC,CASSVMTSGRTYEQYF
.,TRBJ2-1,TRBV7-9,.,TGTGCCAGCAGCTTAGACTTCTTGGAGCAGTTCTTC,CASSLDFLEQFF
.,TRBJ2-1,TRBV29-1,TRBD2,TGCAGCGCCAGAGCGGGAGACCTTTACAATGAGCAGTTCTTC,CSARAGDLYNEQFF
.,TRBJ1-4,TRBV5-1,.,TGCGCCAGCAGCCCGGGACGGTCGAATGAAAAACTGTTTTTT,CASSPGRSNEKLFF
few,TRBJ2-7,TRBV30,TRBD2,TGTGCCTGGAGTGTATGGGAGGGCAGACCTTCCTACGAGCAGTACTTC,CAWSVWEGRPSYEQYF
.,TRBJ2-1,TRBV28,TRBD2,TGTGCCAGCAAGCGGCGGGAGGTGGGGAATGAGCAGTTCTTC,CASKRREVGNEQFF